This TCR beta chain was retrieved from a study of T cell repertoires in ileal Crohn's disease. Some clones are missing from TCRdb's copy, which holds only in-frame ones; the method was immunoSEQ multiplex PCR. The table has about 4,700 clones, around 73% seen once; the top ten hold 10% to 15%. Trimming cost V 4 bases and J 2 bases; bases outside gene matches: 2. This CDR3 region has 13 residues. Germline CDR1 SQVTM, CDR2 ANQGSEA. Source material: ileal tissue. This clonotype was obtained from an adult with Crohn's disease. The rearrangement links TRBV29-1 to TRBJ1-2, with 9 positions matching TRBD1. In DNA form, the CDR3 reads TGCAGCGTTGGGACAGGGGAAAACTATGGCTACACCTTC. It codes for CSVGTGENYGYTF.